The 12 T cell receptor beta chains below come from one sample, sequenced in a study of TIL therapy for anti-PD-1-resistant metastatic lung cancer. Time point reported: pre-treatment sample, taken before nivolumab and TIL therapy. Sequencing used immunoSEQ v3. Clones were sequenced by immunoSEQ multiplex PCR, and TCRdb holds only the in-frame ones, with some missing. The table has roughly 54,000 clones, over 75% seen once. The specimen was blood, collected at baseline. All receptors derive from a person between 25 and 79 years old with non-small cell lung cancer.

The chain employs TRBV11-2 and TRBJ2-3, with D perhaps matching TRBD2 (5 bases). The germline gives CDR1 SGHAT, CDR2 FQNNGV. The V end lost 3 bases, the J end lost 3 bases, and 10 bases lay between the germline ends. The CDR3 totals 14 residues. The CDR3 coding sequence is TGTGCCAGCAGCTTGCTTAGCGCTACAGATACGCAGTATTTT. Amino acids: CASSLLSATDTQYF.

V is TRBV9 and J is TRBJ2-2; a weak D match, TRBD1 (7 bases). The CDR3 extends over 17 amino acids. Germline values: CDR1 SGDLS, CDR2 YYNGEE. V was pared by 2 bases and J by 0 bases, with 14 bases between. CDR3 sequence reads: CASSVPEGAANTGELFF. DNA of the CDR3: TGTGCCAGCAGCGTCCCGGAGGGGGCCGCGAACACCGGGGAGCTGTTTTTT.

The chain employs TRBV27 and TRBJ1-2, with D possibly matching TRBD1 (5 bases). Between the trimmed V and J ends, which lost 5 bases and 5 bases, there was a span of 18 bases. The CDR3 has 15 amino acids. Germline V lookup: CDR1 MNHEY, CDR2 SMNVEV (reference sequence). The CDR3 nucleotides are TGTGCCAGCAGTCCTCAGGGATTTGAGCTTTATGGCTACACCTTC. Its translation is CASSPQGFELYGYTF.

The chain combines TRBV7-2 with TRBJ2-6; D remains unclear. Per germline, CDR1 SGHTA and CDR2 FQGNSA. V was pared by 6 bases and J by 4 bases, with 7 bases between. This CDR3 contains 13 residues. The DNA of the CDR3 is TGTGCCAGCAGGGGTACCGGGGCCAACGTCCTGACTTTC. It yields the protein CASRGTGANVLTF.

The chain links TRBV20-1 to TRBJ1-2, with D perhaps TRBD1 (6 bases). CDR3 length equals 11 residues. Between the trimmed V and J ends, which lost 6 bases and 8 bases, there was a span of 13 bases. Per germline, CDR1 DFQATT and CDR2 SNEGSKA (reference sequence). The CDR3 protein is CSAEQGGGYTF. CDR3 in DNA: TGCAGTGCCGAACAGGGAGGAGGCTACACCTTC.

The V gene is TRBV4-1, the J gene TRBJ1-6, with a possible D match to TRBD1 (5 bases). V dropped 0 bases and J dropped 7 bases, with 10 bases sitting between them. This CDR3 is 15 amino acids long. Germline CDR1 is MGHRA and CDR2 is YSYEKL. This chain's CDR3 is CASSQEERTNSPLHF. The CDR3 DNA follows: TGCGCCAGCAGCCAAGAAGAGAGGACAAATTCACCCCTCCACTTT.

This clone was seen once. This CDR3 reads CTVVRDTYGYTF. The CDR3 DNA is TGCACCGTCGTTCGGGACACCTATGGCTACACCTTC. The rearrangement joins TRBV29-1 to TRBJ1-2; D is perhaps TRBD1 (6 bases). Germline CDR1 SQVTM, CDR2 ANQGSEA. This CDR3 is built from 12 residues.

This sequence joins TRBV28 and TRBJ1-2, with D hard to call. V gave up 3 bases and J gave up 4 bases, with 12 bases separating them. In germline, CDR1 is MDHEN, CDR2 SYDVKM. The length of the CDR3 is 14 residues. The DNA for the CDR3 is TGTGCCAGCAGTTTCTCAGGCTACCCCTATGGCTACACCTTC. This encodes CASSFSGYPYGYTF.

This chain uses TRBV7-6 with TRBJ2-1; tentative D call: TRBD1 (6 bases). The CDR3 sequence is 14 residues long. Trimming took off 6 bases at V and 4 bases at J, with 13 bases between the two ends. The V gene's germline CDR1 is SGHVS and CDR2 FNYEAQ. CDR3 DNA: TGTGCCAGCAGTCAGCTCGGGACATACAATGAGCAGTTCTTC. Its protein is CASSQLGTYNEQFF.

CDR3 sequence: CASSEGRGTLFF. CDR3 bases: TGTGCCAGCAGTGAAGGGAGGGGGACGTTGTTTTTT. The gene calls are TRBV6-1 and TRBJ2-2, with D perhaps TRBD1 or TRBD2 (6 bases each). Germline CDR1 is MNHNS and CDR2 is SASEGT. CDR3 length equals 12 residues. Trimming took off 1 base at V and 15 bases at J, with 12 bases between the two ends.

This clone was seen once. The V gene is TRBV5-1, the J gene TRBJ2-3; possibly TRBD1 for D (6 bases). The V and J ends lost 3 bases and 0 bases respectively, with 26 bases between them. This CDR3 has 20 residues. Germline V gene lookup returns CDR1 SGHRS and CDR2 YFSETQ. The CDR3 is CASSWDPRKRGQTSTDTQYF. The CDR3 nucleotides read TGCGCCAGCAGCTGGGATCCCCGTAAACGAGGACAGACCAGCACAGATACGCAGTATTTT.

The V gene is TRBV24-1, the J gene TRBJ2-1; D might be TRBD1 (5 bases). This CDR3 contains 12 residues. Germline V gene data show CDR1 as KGHDR and CDR2 as SFDVKD. V was trimmed by 6 bases and J by 5 bases, leaving 7 bases between them. The CDR3 region is CATSPRDNEQFF. In DNA, the CDR3 is TGTGCCACCAGTCCCAGGGACAATGAGCAGTTCTTC.